The clone carrying this T cell receptor beta chain was recorded a few times. As yet, its antigen is unknown. TCRdb reanalysed the 5' RACE reads using MiXCR and keeps one entry per CDR3 protein. The data contain roughly 450,000 distinct CDR3 sequences, about 20% of them seen just once; the ten biggest clones take up roughly 12%. These data come from a study of T-cell memory formation after mild COVID-19. Broader study findings: For second-wave clones that peaked at day 37, SARS-CoV-2 specificity went unverified.

The CDR3 extends over 14 amino acids. The trim removed 4 bases at V and 6 bases at J, leaving 3 bases unmatched. Germline CDR1 is SGHRS and CDR2 is YFSETQ. This chain uses TRBV5-1 with TRBJ1-4; 10 bases are a match to TRBD1. The source is an adult woman who had mild COVID-19 (a few samples of this study predate the infection). Cell type and time point are not known. Sequenced material: PBMCs or a T cell subset sorted from them (not recorded which). CDR3 sequence reads: CASSRQGADEKLFF. The CDR3 coding sequence is TGCGCCAGCAGCCGACAGGGGGCGGATGAAAAACTGTTTTTT.